What follows are 19 T cell receptor beta chains derived from one specimen sequenced in a study of T cell responses to AZD1222 COVID-19 vaccine. Using immunoSEQ multiplex PCR, the repertoire was profiled, and TCRdb retains in-frame clones only, with some absent. The sample lists roughly 140,000 clones, about nine tenths occurring once. This specimen was peripheral blood, taken 28 days after the second AZD1222 dose. These receptor sequences come from an adult who received the AZD1222 COVID-19 vaccine.

The gene calls are TRBV27 and TRBJ1-5; possible D gene TRBD1, 5 bases. The V end was cut by 0 bases, the J end by 4 bases, with 10 bases between. This CDR3 spans 15 amino acids. Germline CDR1 is MNHEY and CDR2 is SMNVEV (reference sequence). CDR3 in DNA: TGTGCCAGCAGTTTATCAAGGGACGGGAATCAGCCCCAGCATTTT. Translating gives CASSLSRDGNQPQHF.

This chain uses TRBV10-1 with TRBJ1-3; D is unresolved. Germline V CDR1 and CDR2: WNHNN, SYGVQD (reference sequence). The CDR3 length is 11 residues. Trimming stripped 6 bases from V and 0 bases from J, with 0 bases between. Here the CDR3 DNA reads TGCGCCAGCAGCTCTGGAAACACCATATATTTT. Translation: CASSSGNTIYF.

The chain links TRBV19 to TRBJ2-7; the match to TRBD1 covers 7 bases. Germline-derived CDR1 and CDR2 are LNHDA and SQIVND (reference sequence). This CDR3 contains 12 residues. Trimming cost V 4 bases and J 3 bases; bases outside gene matches: 0. CDR3 nucleotides: TGTGCCAGTAGTAGACAGGGCTACGAGCAGTACTTC. Translating it yields CASSRQGYEQYF.

The CDR3 coding sequence is TGTGCCATCAGTGAGGAGTTTGGTAACTATGGCTACACCTTC. It is translated as CAISEEFGNYGYTF. The V call is TRBV10-3, the J call TRBJ1-2; no firm D call. This CDR3 contains 14 residues. Germline assignment: CDR1 ENHRY and CDR2 SYGVKD. V lost 2 bases and J lost 1, with 8 bases in between.

The rearrangement joins TRBV6-6 to TRBJ1-2, with TRBD1 matching 8 bases. The trim removed 5 bases at V and 0 bases at J, leaving 8 bases unmatched. CDR1 and CDR2 (germline): MNHNY, SVGAGI (reference sequence). The CDR3 is 16 amino acids. CDR3 nucleotides: TGTGCCAGCAGTCCGCGACAGGGGCTCCCTAACTATGGCTACACCTTC. It translates to CASSPRQGLPNYGYTF.

The chain employs TRBV6-6 and TRBJ1-5; D not certain. CDR3 length equals 13 residues. The V end was cut by 7 bases, the J end by 7 bases, with 14 bases between. Germline assignment: CDR1 MNHNY and CDR2 SVGAGI (reference sequence). The CDR3 loop is CASKREGEQPQHF. CDR3 DNA: TGTGCCAGCAAAAGGGAAGGAGAGCAGCCCCAGCATTTT.

The J gene is TRBJ2-2, the V gene TRBV15; D is perhaps TRBD1 (5 bases). The CDR3 extends over 15 amino acids. Trimming left V 0 bases short and J 6 bases short, with 11 bases between. The V gene's germline CDR1 is LNHNV and CDR2 YYDKDF (reference sequence). DNA for the CDR3: TGTGCCACCAGCAGAGATCAAGGGGTTCCCGGGGAGCTGTTTTTT. This gives the protein CATSRDQGVPGELFF.

The chain links TRBV2 to TRBJ2-5; D is possibly TRBD2 (5 bases). V was clipped by 7 bases and J by 4 bases, with 13 bases between them. There are 13 residues in the CDR3. From germline, CDR1 is SNHLY and CDR2 FYNNEI. CDR3 sequence reads: CASIRGNGETQYF. Here the CDR3 DNA reads TGTGCCAGCATCCGAGGGAATGGAGAGACCCAGTACTTC.

V and J are TRBV7-6 and TRBJ2-7, with TRBD1 matching 9 bases. This CDR3 has 14 residues. Per germline, CDR1 SGHVS and CDR2 FNYEAQ. V trimming: 4 bases; J trimming: 7 bases; junction bases outside the gene matches: 8. CDR3 DNA: TGTGCCAGCAGCTCGAACAGGGGGCTGGGGGAGCAGTACTTC. Its protein product is CASSSNRGLGEQYF.

This clone was observed a single time. The rearrangement joins TRBV9 to TRBJ1-3; D uncertain. V lost 6 bases, J lost 3 bases, and 22 bases lay in between. The CDR3 contains 17 residues. Per the germline V gene, CDR1 is SGDLS and CDR2 is YYNGEE. CDR3 amino acids: CASTPDVVGNLGNTIYF. In DNA form, the CDR3 reads TGTGCCAGCACCCCAGACGTCGTAGGGAACCTTGGAAACACCATATATTTT.

The gene calls are TRBV11-1 and TRBJ1-3; D is ambiguous. Trimming stripped 0 bases from V and 3 bases from J, with 9 bases between. The CDR3 extends over 15 amino acids. Per the germline V gene, CDR1 is SGHAT and CDR2 is FQDESV (reference sequence). Here the CDR3 reads CASSLARGGGNTIYF. As DNA, the CDR3 is TGTGCCAGCAGCTTAGCGCGCGGAGGTGGAAACACCATATATTTT.

The rearrangement links TRBV6-5 to TRBJ1-5, with no clear D. Germline V gives CDR1 MNHEY, CDR2 SVGAGI. Deletions cut 7 bases from V and 0 bases from J, with 4 bases between. The CDR3 extends over 12 amino acids. CDR3 bases: TGTGCCAGCACCTATAGCAATCAGCCCCAGCATTTT. It yields the protein CASTYSNQPQHF.

About this clone: Other DNA sequences from this sample encode an identical CDR3 as well. The rearrangement uses TRBV6-5 and TRBJ2-1; D ambiguous. The ends were cut back, 2 bases at V and 5 bases at J, with 4 bases in the middle. This CDR3 spans 12 amino acids. Germline V CDR1 and CDR2: MNHEY, SVGAGI. The CDR3 sequence is CASSYGNNEQFF. The CDR3 coding sequence is TGTGCCAGCAGTTACGGCAACAATGAGCAGTTCTTC.

The chain uses TRBV2 and TRBJ2-5; 11 nucleotides align to TRBD1. V dropped 5 bases and J dropped 2; count of bases not matched to a gene: 13. Germline CDR1 reads SNHLY; CDR2 reads FYNNEI. The CDR3 extends over 18 amino acids. CDR3 nucleotide sequence: TGTGCCAGCAGTCCCAGGACAGGGGGCTTAGGAGGGCAAGAGACCCAGTACTTC. It encodes CASSPRTGGLGGQETQYF.

V gene TRBV7-2 combines with J gene TRBJ1-5; D unresolved. Trimming took 1 base from V and 6 from J, leaving 7 bases between them. Germline loops: CDR1 SGHTA, CDR2 FQGNSA. The CDR3 has 13 amino acids. The CDR3 DNA reads as TGTGCCAGCAGCTTAGAGGTCCGTCAGCCCCAGCATTTT. This codes for CASSLEVRQPQHF.

This chain connects TRBV19 to TRBJ1-2; the match to TRBD1 covers 9 bases. Trimming at V came to 6 bases and at J to 8 bases, leaving 7 bases not matched to a gene. The CDR3 sequence is 13 residues long. Germline V lookup: CDR1 LNHDA, CDR2 SQIVND (reference sequence). CDR3 residues: CASRIQGAGGYTF. In DNA, the CDR3 is TGTGCCAGTAGGATACAGGGGGCGGGAGGCTACACCTTC. Drawing the rest from reference TRBV19 and TRBJ1-2, the complete variable domain is DGGITQSPKYLFRKEGQNVTLSCEQNLNHDAMYWYRQDPGQGLRLIYYSQIVNDFQKGDIAEGYSVSREKKESFPLTVTSAQKNPTAFYLCASRIQGAGGYTFGSGTRLTVV.

About this clone: Other DNA sequences in the sample encode the same CDR3. The chain links TRBV5-1 to TRBJ2-7; possible D gene TRBD2, 5 bases. This CDR3 spans 11 amino acids. Trimming took 0 bases from V and 7 from J, leaving 5 bases between them. The germline gives CDR1 SGHRS, CDR2 YFSETQ. CDR3 protein: CASSLGREQYF. The CDR3 DNA sequence: TGCGCCAGCAGCTTGGGGAGGGAGCAGTACTTC.

Notes on this clone: The junction does not match germline at one end; this may be a read error. The J gene is TRBJ1-5, the V gene TRBV27; D is undetermined. Germline V gene data show CDR1 as MNHEY and CDR2 as SMNVEV (reference sequence). The CDR3 is made up of 14 amino acids. CDR3 coding DNA: TGTGCCAACAGTTTGAGGCCTAGCAATCAGCCCCAGCATTTT. Translating it yields CANSLRPSNQPQHF.

This clone was seen once. V and J are TRBV7-9 and TRBJ2-5; D unclear. Germline values: CDR1 SEHNR, CDR2 FQNEAQ (reference sequence). V shed 5 bases and J shed 5 bases, with 9 bases lying between them. The CDR3 loop spans 12 amino acids. CDR3 sequence: CASSLSGETQYF. CDR3 bases: TGTGCCAGCAGCCTTTCAGGCGAGACCCAGTACTTC.